What follows are 20 T cell receptor beta chains derived from one specimen sequenced in a study of blood T cells in healthy people across ages. The authors ran a second PCR of roughly 7 to 11 cycles using a sample-barcoded 5' primer and a J-beta primer mix. TCRdb processed the 5' RACE reads anew with MiXCR; each CDR3 protein has one entry. The sample has some 640,000 distinct CDR3 sequences, around 31% seen once. Input material: blood. The receptors originated from a woman of 80 years or more in good health.

This clonotype has ten or more counts. V gene TRBV20-1 combines with J gene TRBJ1-6, with 7 bases lining up with TRBD1. The CDR3 is made up of 15 amino acids. V lost 4 bases, J lost 2 bases, and 5 bases stayed unmatched. In germline, CDR1 is DFQATT, CDR2 SNEGSKA (reference sequence). The chain's CDR3 is CSANTGAAYNSPLHF. Written as DNA, the CDR3 is TGCAGTGCTAATACAGGGGCGGCCTATAATTCACCCCTCCACTTT.

V usage is TRBV11-2 and J usage is TRBJ2-3; 7 nucleotides agree with TRBD2. The CDR3 is 17 residues long. With 1 base clipped from V and 3 bases from J, the junction kept 10 bases outside the gene matches. Germline V gene lookup returns CDR1 SGHAT and CDR2 FQNNGV. The CDR3 is CASSLGGLTGGTDTQYF. CDR3 DNA sequence: TGTGCCAGCAGCTTAGGAGGTCTAACGGGGGGTACAGATACGCAGTATTTT.

With regard to this clonotype: With a much larger clone just one base away, this may be a read error. DNA for the CDR3: TGCAGCGTTGAAGAAACTCGGGATGAGCGGTTCTTC. As protein: CSVEETRDERFF. The genes are TRBV29-1 and TRBJ2-1, with TRBD2 as a possible D gene (5 bases). From germline, CDR1 is SQVTM and CDR2 ANQGSEA. CDR3 size: 12 residues.

About this clonotype itself: Just one base apart from a much larger clone, this may be a read error. The CDR3 carries no conserved terminal phenylalanine or tryptophan, so it likely arises from a read error. The chain has TRBV9 and TRBJ1-4, with TRBD1 as a possible D gene (6 bases). CDR3 length: 17 residues. V was clipped by 0 bases and J by 0 bases, with 12 bases between them. CDR1 and CDR2 from the germline V gene are SGDLS and YYNGEE. DNA of the CDR3: TGTGCCAGCAGCGTAGGACCTACAGGGCCAACTAATGAAAAACTGTTTTTG. This encodes CASSVGPTGPTNEKLFL.

Many counts were recorded for this clonotype. The gene calls are TRBV7-9 and TRBJ2-7; 11 bases match TRBD1. V lost 4 bases, J lost 3 bases, and 8 bases stayed unmatched. The CDR3 sequence is 16 residues long. Germline V gene lookup returns CDR1 SEHNR and CDR2 FQNEAQ (reference sequence). The CDR3 DNA reads as TGTGCCAGCAGCTCCACCGGGGACAGGGGGTTCTACGAGCAGTACTTC. It yields the protein CASSSTGDRGFYEQYF.

With respect to this clonotype: A read error may explain this, as a much larger clone is one base away. The chain employs TRBV29-1 and TRBJ1-2; the D gene is possibly TRBD1 (6 bases). Trimming left V 6 bases short and J 7 bases short, with 12 bases between. Germline lookup yields CDR1 SQVTM and CDR2 ANQGSEA. This CDR3 has 11 amino acids. The CDR3 DNA follows: TGCAGCGTCACAGGGTTCTGTGGCTACACCTTC. Protein product: CSVTGFCGYTF.

There are many counts of this clonotype. The chain carries TRBV5-1 and TRBJ2-1; TRBD2 is a possible D gene (5 bases). V was cut by 4 bases and J by 6 bases, with 8 bases left in between. The CDR3 is 12 amino acids. CDR1 and CDR2 from the germline V gene are SGHRS and YFSETQ. DNA of the CDR3: TGCGCCAGCAGCCCAAGCGGCAATGAGCAGTTCTTC. Protein sequence: CASSPSGNEQFF.

The rearrangement links TRBV7-8 to TRBJ1-1; the D gene is possibly TRBD1 (5 bases). Germline values: CDR1 SGHVS, CDR2 FQNEAQ. Trimming took 0 bases from V and 11 from J, leaving 16 bases between them. This CDR3 has 14 residues. The CDR3, as DNA: TGTGCCAGCAGCTTAGCGTCAGAGGGGTTCGTTGCTTTCTTT. It translates to CASSLASEGFVAFF.

This clonotype appeared many times. V and J are TRBV6-2 or TRBV6-3 and TRBJ2-1, with no clear D. The CDR3 covers 12 residues. From germline, CDR1 is MNHEY and CDR2 SVGEGT. Trimming shortened V by 4 bases and J by 4 bases, and 5 bases separated the two germline ends. CDR3 bases: TGTGCCAGCAGTTTCAGGTACAATGAGCAGTTCTTC. Translated, it gives CASSFRYNEQFF.

This clonotype was detected ten times or more. The chain uses TRBV12-3 or TRBV12-4 and TRBJ1-1, with 7 bases identical to TRBD1. Unmatched junction bases numbered 10, after V lost 1 base and J lost 5 bases. The length of the CDR3 is 16 residues. CDR3: CASSLDFGTAITEAFF. The CDR3 DNA is TGTGCCAGCAGTTTAGATTTTGGGACAGCGATAACTGAAGCTTTCTTT.

With regard to this clonotype: A much larger clone is a single base away; this may be a read error. The CDR3 loop reads CAGSPGSLQGPPQHF. The CDR3 DNA reads as TGTGCCGGCAGCCCCGGGTCCCTACAGGGTCCGCCCCAGCATTTT. This chain uses TRBV6-5 with TRBJ1-5; possible D gene TRBD1, 6 bases. The CDR3 loop spans 15 amino acids. CDR1 and CDR2 from the germline V gene are MNHEY and SVGAGI.

Regarding this clonotype: Just one base apart from a much larger clone, this may be a read error. The chain joins TRBV5-6 to TRBJ2-7; D unresolved. V was shortened by 3 bases and J by 7 bases, with 11 bases between the two germline ends. Germline CDR1 SGHDT, CDR2 YYEEEE. This CDR3 has 12 residues. CDR3 nucleotides: TGTGCCAGCAGCTGGGTATACAATGAGCAGTACTTC. Translating it yields CASSWVYNEQYF.

Worth noting for this clonotype: It may be a read error: a sequence one base away is much more abundant. The genes are TRBV7-7 and TRBJ2-1; 9 bases fit TRBD1. CDR1 is SSHAT, CDR2 FNYEAQ, per germline (reference sequence). V was clipped by 5 bases and J by 6 bases; unmatched bases: 8. There are 15 residues in the CDR3. The CDR3 DNA is TGTGCCAGCAGCCCCGACAGGGGGATCTGCAATGAGCAGTTCTTC. Its translation: CASSPDRGICNEQFF.

V gene TRBV20-1 combines with J gene TRBJ1-1; D might be TRBD1 (6 bases). Germline CDR1 and CDR2: DFQATT and SNEGSKA (reference sequence). This CDR3 has 12 residues. The V and J ends lost 0 bases and 8 bases respectively, with 10 bases between them. The DNA for the CDR3 is TGCAGTGCTAGAGATGGACAGAGAGAAGCTTTCTTT. Its translation: CSARDGQREAFF.

Ten or more counts support this clonotype. The chain employs TRBV7-2 and TRBJ1-6; 10 bases fit TRBD1. The CDR3 has 14 residues. Trimming removed 5 bases from V and 10 bases from J; junction bases left unmatched: 5. Germline values: CDR1 SGHTA, CDR2 FQGNSA. CDR3 region: CASSHGTGVSPLHF. Here the CDR3 DNA reads TGTGCCAGCAGCCACGGGACAGGGGTGTCACCCCTCCACTTT.

There are many counts of this clonotype. The chain is built from TRBV4-3 and TRBJ2-7; TRBD2 matches 15 bases. The CDR3 contains 19 residues. Germline V gene lookup returns CDR1 LGHNA and CDR2 YSLEER. V trimming: 1 base; J trimming: 3 bases; junction bases outside the gene matches: 10. CDR3 DNA sequence: TGCGCCAGCAGCCAAGCGTGGACTAGCGGGGGGGCTCAATTCTACGAGCAGTACTTC. This translates into CASSQAWTSGGAQFYEQYF.

In its sample, this clonotype was seen a few times. The chain carries TRBV20-1 and TRBJ2-5; 7 positions agree with TRBD2. The V gene end was trimmed by 5 bases and the J gene end by 3 bases; junction bases not matched to a gene: 6. The CDR3 loop spans 13 amino acids. CDR1 and CDR2 from the germline V gene are DFQATT and SNEGSKA (reference sequence). The CDR3 DNA sequence: TGCAGTGCTCCGACTAGCCTCGAAGAGACCCAGTACTTC. It translates to CSAPTSLEETQYF.

In this sample, this clonotype turned up a few times. This sequence joins TRBV9 and TRBJ1-6; D is unresolved. The germline V gene encodes CDR1 SGDLS and CDR2 YYNGEE. This CDR3 has 12 amino acids. Trimming removed 0 bases from V and 13 bases from J, with 8 bases in between. CDR3 region: CASSVGAGPLHF. CDR3 nucleotide sequence: TGTGCCAGCAGCGTAGGCGCTGGGCCCCTCCACTTT.

This clonotype showed up just a few times. The rearrangement links TRBV29-1 to TRBJ1-1; 7 bases match TRBD1. The V gene's germline CDR1 is SQVTM and CDR2 ANQGSEA. The CDR3 totals 15 residues. The V and J ends lost 3 bases and 4 bases, in that order; junction bases with no gene match: 11. The CDR3 sequence is CSVEGRGRDSTEAFF. Written as DNA, the CDR3 is TGCAGCGTTGAGGGGAGGGGGCGAGATAGCACTGAAGCTTTCTTT.

Regarding this clonotype: This may be a read error: a much more frequent sequence differs by one nucleotide. This chain uses TRBV11-3 with TRBJ2-5; 11 nucleotides match TRBD1. Germline CDR1 reads SGHNT; CDR2 reads YENEEA. The CDR3 runs to 16 residues. The CDR3 is CASSPGQGVGQGTQYF. CDR3 DNA sequence: TGTGCCAGCAGCCCGGGACAGGGGGTGGGGCAAGGGACCCAGTACTTC.